The clone carrying this T cell receptor beta chain occurred once. These data come from a study of blood T cell repertoires in COVID-19. Study at large: Samples taken during acute and convalescent COVID-19 were collected in the United States, Italy and Spain. In each case, the material was cDNA or gDNA derived from T cells, B-cell-depleted T cells, or PBMCs.

Original methodology: Estimated nucleated cell counts came from reference gene primer amplification. This table comes from immunoSEQ multiplex PCR, and its TCRdb copy is limited to in-frame clones, with some not included. V and J calls and clone size are given by that table; D and trimming were obtained from the DNA. The sample has roughly 200,000 clones, just under 90% seen once. Germline-derived CDR1 and CDR2 are GTSNPN and SVGIG (reference sequence). V dropped 4 bases and J dropped 6 bases, with 8 bases sitting between them. The CDR3 extends over 11 amino acids. This chain joins TRBV30 and TRBJ2-3; D might be TRBD2 (5 bases). This TCR derives from a woman under 30 who had recovered from COVID-19. Sequencing was performed on peripheral blood. The CDR3 loop reads CAWTSRDTQYF. DNA for the CDR3: TGTGCCTGGACTAGCAGGGATACGCAGTATTTT.